The T cell receptor beta chain described here comes from a study of blood T cell repertoires in COVID-19. About the research overall: There were acute and convalescent COVID-19 samples, and they came from the United States, Italy and Spain.

The CDR3 spans 15 residues. Trimming took 1 base from V and 3 from J, leaving 12 bases between them. Germline-derived CDR1 and CDR2 are LGHDT and YNNKEL (reference sequence). The study drew participants aged about 18 to 90 years from 20 to 30 US areas. Libraries were prepared by immunoSEQ multiplex PCR; TCRdb keeps only in-frame clonotypes and omits some of them. The sample shows 150,000 or so clones, approximately 80% of them seen only once. The clonotype originates from a man aged 45 to 65 who had recovered from COVID-19. The V gene is TRBV3-1 (or the pseudogene TRBV3-2), the J gene TRBJ1-1; a possible D gene is TRBD1 (5 bases). The sample consisted of PBMCs or T cells enriched from blood (not recorded which). DNA for the CDR3: TGTGCCAGCAGCCAAGCGGTGGGGCCAGACACTGAAGCTTTCTTT. Translation: CASSQAVGPDTEAFF.